This T cell receptor (beta chain) was retrieved from a study of cytomegalovirus exposure and HLA in healthy donors. General observations from the study: Later genetic work tied a missense DCLRE1C variant to beta-chain V and J trimming. A later examination showed that TCR association rates differed by HLA locus, with DRB1 most and HLA-C fewest. Association with HLA alleles at 0.05 false discovery rate was found for roughly 17,000 TCR beta sequences in a later analysis.

V lost 3 bases to trimming and J lost 2 bases, with 7 bases between them. Germline V CDR1 and CDR2: MNHEY, SMNVEV (reference sequence). This CDR3 is 14 amino acids long. A word on this clone: Its antigen remains unidentified.

Vbeta (60) and Jbeta (13) primers were used in the PCR. Profiled with immunoSEQ multiplex PCR; TCRdb holds only in-frame clones, not every one. Recorded for this sample: just over 200,000 clones. The source material was PBMCs. The receptor was isolated from a girl aged 2-15 years in good health and CMV-seropositive. J is TRBJ1-4 and V is TRBV27; D uncertain. This chain's CDR3 is CASSLRHTNEKLFF. CDR3 bases: TGTGCCAGCAGTTTGAGACATACTAATGAAAAACTGTTTTTT.